What follows are 18 T cell receptor beta chains derived from one specimen sequenced in a study of T cell responses to AZD1222 COVID-19 vaccine (dated by TCRdb to about 2021). Library generation was performed with the immunoSEQ multiplex PCR assay. Drawn from immuneACCESS, this table holds only the in-frame rearrangements with V and J called that TCRdb kept. Clones are partly lost; checked studies trace under half to an unresolved V gene and leave the rest unexplained. A total of 160,000 or so clones appear in this sample, over 80% of them only once. Less than 2.5% of the sample is in the top ten clones. Taken with the paper, the label for time point translates to: baseline before first vaccination. Sequences were derived from peripheral blood, sampled on day 0 of AZD1222 vaccination. Source of these receptors: an adult in good health.

The V gene is TRBV5-1, the J gene TRBJ1-2, with 9 positions matching TRBD1. CDR1 is SGHRS and CDR2 is YFSETQ in the germline V gene. V shed 3 bases and J 10 bases; nucleotides not matched to a gene: 13. The CDR3 loop spans 15 amino acids. CDR3 coding DNA: TGCGCCAGCAGCTCTGGTCCCGGGACAGGGTTGCACTACACCTTC. Its protein product is CASSSGPGTGLHYTF.

The CDR3 DNA reads as TGTGCCAGCAGAATTGGGGGGCTCGGGGGAGCTGAAGCTTTCTTT. This gives the protein CASRIGGLGGAEAFF. The chain joins TRBV6-5 to TRBJ1-1; the D gene is possibly TRBD1 (6 bases). Trimming shortened V by 6 bases and J by 6 bases, and 20 bases separated the two germline ends. Germline V gene sequence: CDR1 MNHEY, CDR2 SVGAGI. The length of the CDR3 is 15 residues.

The CDR3 reads CASSPPTAYSGNTIYF. The CDR3, as DNA: TGTGCCAGCAGTCCCCCGACAGCTTACTCTGGAAACACCATATATTTT. The rearrangement links TRBV28 to TRBJ1-3; a weak D match, TRBD1 (5 bases). There are 16 residues in the CDR3. V lost 5 bases, J lost 0 bases, and 14 bases lay in between. CDR1 MDHEN and CDR2 SYDVKM come from the germline V gene.

For this clone: This same CDR3 is encoded by further DNA sequences in the sample. This rearrangement joins TRBV12-3 or TRBV12-4 to TRBJ1-2; D call uncertain. The CDR3 has 12 amino acids. Trimming removed 3 bases from V and 2 bases from J, with 4 bases in between. The CDR3, as DNA: TGTGCCAGCAGTTTGGGAAACTATGGCTACACCTTC. It yields the protein CASSLGNYGYTF.

This sequence joins TRBV5-4 and TRBJ1-2; no clear D gene. The V end was cut by 0 bases, the J end by 3 bases, with 12 bases between. The CDR3 extends over 15 amino acids. Germline CDR1 SGHNT, CDR2 YYREEE (reference sequence). DNA of the CDR3: TGTGCCAGCAGCTTGGCCGGCAAGGGTGACTATGGCTACACCTTC. Protein sequence: CASSLAGKGDYGYTF.

The V and J genes are TRBV6-4 and TRBJ2-1; the match to TRBD2 covers 7 bases. Losses at the gene ends were 4 bases for V and 4 bases for J; bases not matched to a gene: 7. The CDR3 spans 15 residues. Germline V gene sequence: CDR1 MRHNA, CDR2 SNTAGT. CDR3 residues: CASSGSSGVYNEQFF. CDR3 DNA sequence: TGTGCCAGCAGTGGTTCCAGCGGGGTGTACAATGAGCAGTTCTTC.

The genes are TRBV7-8 and TRBJ1-1, with 8 nucleotides matching TRBD1. V shed 0 bases, J shed 0 bases, and the junction held 0 bases outside the gene matches. Germline values: CDR1 SGHVS, CDR2 FQNEAQ. This CDR3 has 15 amino acids. CDR3 protein: CASSLAGQVNTEAFF. DNA of the CDR3: TGTGCCAGCAGCTTAGCGGGACAGGTGAACACTGAAGCTTTCTTT.

The rearrangement links TRBV3-1 (or the pseudogene TRBV3-2) to TRBJ2-3; no clear D gene. Trimming left V 4 bases short and J 8 bases short, with 10 bases between. The germline gives CDR1 LGHDT, CDR2 YNNKEL (reference sequence). This CDR3 region has 12 residues. The DNA for the CDR3 is TGTGCCAGCAGCCCCCCAGTAGGTACGCAGTATTTT. Its protein is CASSPPVGTQYF.

The chain carries TRBV30 and TRBJ1-1; 8 nucleotides align to TRBD1. After removal of 5 bases from V and 12 bases from J, the junction contained 14 bases not matched to a gene. The CDR3 contains 13 residues. From germline, CDR1 is GTSNPN and CDR2 SVGIG (reference sequence). CDR3 amino acids: CAWDTIRTGRPFF. The DNA for the CDR3 is TGTGCCTGGGATACCATTAGGACAGGGAGGCCTTTCTTT.

V usage is TRBV4-3 and J usage is TRBJ2-4, with D possibly being TRBD2 (5 bases). Germline CDR1 is LGHNA and CDR2 is YSLEER. The CDR3 runs to 14 residues. The V end lost 0 bases, the J end lost 6 bases, and 9 bases lay between the germline ends. In nucleotides, the CDR3 is TGCGCCAGCAGCCAAGATATCGGAGGAAACATTCAGTACTTC. It is translated as CASSQDIGGNIQYF.

The chain carries TRBV7-9 and TRBJ2-7, with a weak D call TRBD1 (6 bases). The CDR3 is made up of 14 amino acids. Trimming left V 1 base short and J 4 bases short, with 11 bases between. Germline V lookup: CDR1 SEHNR, CDR2 FQNEAQ (reference sequence). In nucleotides, the CDR3 is TGTGCCAGCAGCTTAGGACGGACAGAATACGAGCAGTACTTC. It yields the protein CASSLGRTEYEQYF. The variable domain in full, completed from reference TRBV7-9 and TRBJ2-7, reads DTGVSQNPRHKITKRGQNVTFRCDPISEHNRLYWYRQTLGQGPEFLTYFQNEAQLEKSRLLSDRFSAERPKGSFSTLEIQRTEQGDSAMYLCASSLGRTEYEQYFGPGTRLTVT.

The chain joins TRBV19 to TRBJ2-3; TRBD2 aligns across 10 bases. The CDR3 sequence is 17 residues long. CDR1 LNHDA and CDR2 SQIVND come from the germline V gene (reference sequence). J lost 5 bases, V lost 4 bases, and 12 bases had no gene match. The CDR3 sequence is CASSSGVAGGSRDTQYF. CDR3 bases: TGTGCCAGTAGTAGCGGAGTAGCGGGGGGTTCAAGAGATACGCAGTATTTT.

CDR3: CASSARTNSPLHF. The DNA of the CDR3 is TGTGCCAGCAGCGCCAGGACAAATTCACCCCTCCACTTT. The chain links TRBV7-3 to TRBJ1-6; a possible D gene is TRBD1 (5 bases). Between the trimmed V and J ends, which lost 5 bases and 7 bases, there was a span of 9 bases. This CDR3 has 13 amino acids. Germline CDR1 is SGHTA and CDR2 is FQGTGA.

V usage is TRBV27 and J usage is TRBJ1-2, with 7 bases aligning to TRBD1. Germline V lookup: CDR1 MNHEY, CDR2 SMNVEV (reference sequence). There are 15 residues in the CDR3. V gave up 3 bases and J gave up 4 bases; unmatched junction bases: 8. CDR3 sequence (DNA): TGTGCCAGCAGTTTCCGGGGAGGGGGCAGCTATGGCTACACCTTC. Residues: CASSFRGGGSYGYTF.

The chain employs TRBV15 and TRBJ2-1; 9 bases are a match to TRBD1. The CDR3 extends over 14 amino acids. Per the germline V gene, CDR1 is LNHNV and CDR2 is YYDKDF (reference sequence). After removal of 5 bases from V and 6 bases from J, the junction contained 5 bases not matched to a gene. The CDR3 loop reads CATSGTGRSNEQFF. CDR3 coding DNA: TGTGCCACCAGCGGGACAGGGAGAAGCAATGAGCAGTTCTTC.

This rearrangement joins TRBV11-2 to TRBJ1-3; TRBD1 matches 7 bases. This CDR3 has 14 amino acids. CDR1 and CDR2 (germline): SGHAT, FQNNGV. After removal of 5 bases from V and 7 bases from J, the junction contained 8 bases not matched to a gene. CDR3 sequence reads: CASSADRVGNTIYF. CDR3 DNA: TGTGCCAGCAGCGCCGACAGGGTAGGGAACACCATATATTTT.

The J gene is TRBJ1-6, the V gene TRBV5-1; D perhaps matches TRBD1 (5 bases). The CDR3 is 15 residues long. Germline CDR1 reads SGHRS; CDR2 reads YFSETQ. Trimming stripped 5 bases from V and 7 bases from J, with 16 bases between. The CDR3 spells CASSLTGGSNSPLHF. CDR3 DNA: TGCGCCAGCAGTTTGACGGGGGGTAGCAATTCACCCCTCCACTTT.

The chain recombines TRBV27 with TRBJ1-5; D remains ambiguous. The CDR3 runs to 13 residues. Trimming left V 6 bases short and J 2 bases short, with 8 bases between. Germline V lookup: CDR1 MNHEY, CDR2 SMNVEV (reference sequence). The CDR3 DNA reads as TGTGCCAGCAGCCTCATGGGCAATCAGCCCCAGCATTTT. It specifies CASSLMGNQPQHF.